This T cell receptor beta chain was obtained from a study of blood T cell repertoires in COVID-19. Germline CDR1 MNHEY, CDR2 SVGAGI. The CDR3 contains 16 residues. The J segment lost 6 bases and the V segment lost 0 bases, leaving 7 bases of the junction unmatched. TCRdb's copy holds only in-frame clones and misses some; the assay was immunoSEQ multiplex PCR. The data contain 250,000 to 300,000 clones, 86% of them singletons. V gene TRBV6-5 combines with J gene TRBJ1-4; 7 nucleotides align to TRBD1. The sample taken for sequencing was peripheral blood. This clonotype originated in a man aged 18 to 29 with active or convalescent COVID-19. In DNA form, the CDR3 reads TGTGCCAGCAGTTACTCAGGGGGCGCGTTCTATGAAAAACTGTTTTTT. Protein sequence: CASSYSGGAFYEKLFF.